This section outlines one T cell receptor (beta chain) sequence together with its context. Template switching by 5'RACE with UMIs generated the TCR beta cDNA. No DNA is given; TCRdb re-called the 5' RACE reads and lists each CDR3 protein once. Listed are 550,000 to 600,000 distinct CDR3 sequences; around 3.3% falls within the top ten. These data are taken from a study of T cells expressing NK-cell markers. The sequence derives from a man between 18 and 35 years old in good health. The specimen was blood T cells: a sorted CD56 or NKG2C T cell subset, CD4+ or CD8+ T cells, or bulk PBMC T cells (not recorded which).

Here the CDR3 reads CASSYRGTNEQFF. This chain joins TRBV6-5 and TRBJ2-1. The CDR3 loop spans 13 amino acids. Per germline, CDR1 MNHEY and CDR2 SVGAGI.